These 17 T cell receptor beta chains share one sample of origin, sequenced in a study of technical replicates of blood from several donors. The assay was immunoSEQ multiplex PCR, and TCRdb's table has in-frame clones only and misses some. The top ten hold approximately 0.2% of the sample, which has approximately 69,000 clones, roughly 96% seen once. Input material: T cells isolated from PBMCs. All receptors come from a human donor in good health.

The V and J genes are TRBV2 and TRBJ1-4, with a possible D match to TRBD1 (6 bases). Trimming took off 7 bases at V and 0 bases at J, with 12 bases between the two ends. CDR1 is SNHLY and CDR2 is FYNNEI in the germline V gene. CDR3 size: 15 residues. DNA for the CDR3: TGTGCCAGCAAGTGGACAGATGCAACTAATGAAAAACTGTTTTTT. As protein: CASKWTDATNEKLFF.

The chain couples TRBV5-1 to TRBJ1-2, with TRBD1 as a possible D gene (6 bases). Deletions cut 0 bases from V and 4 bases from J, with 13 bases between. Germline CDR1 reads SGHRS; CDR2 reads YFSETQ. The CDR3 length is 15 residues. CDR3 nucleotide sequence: TGCGCCAGCAGCTTGGCCCAGGGGTCCGCCTATGGCTACACCTTC. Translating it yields CASSLAQGSAYGYTF.

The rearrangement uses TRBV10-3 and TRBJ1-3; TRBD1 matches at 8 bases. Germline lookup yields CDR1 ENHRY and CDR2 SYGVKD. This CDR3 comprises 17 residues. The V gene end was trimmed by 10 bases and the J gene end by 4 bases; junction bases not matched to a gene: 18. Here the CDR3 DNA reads TGTGCCACCGGGACAGGACAGGACCACACTCGGGGAAACACCATATATTTT. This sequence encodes CATGTGQDHTRGNTIYF.

CDR3 DNA sequence: TGTGCCTGGACCCGACGACAGGGGTTGGGAAATCAGCCCCAGCATTTT. Translating gives CAWTRRQGLGNQPQHF. The V and J genes are TRBV30 and TRBJ1-5; 8 bases match TRBD1. CDR3 size: 16 residues. CDR1 and CDR2 (germline): GTSNPN, SVGIG (reference sequence). The J segment lost 4 bases and the V segment lost 4 bases, leaving 12 bases of the junction unmatched.

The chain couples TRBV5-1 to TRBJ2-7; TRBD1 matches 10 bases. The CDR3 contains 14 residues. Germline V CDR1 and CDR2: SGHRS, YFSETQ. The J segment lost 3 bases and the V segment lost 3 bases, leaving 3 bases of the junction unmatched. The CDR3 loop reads CASSSGTGDYEQYF. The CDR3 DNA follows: TGCGCCAGCAGCTCCGGGACAGGGGACTACGAGCAGTACTTC.

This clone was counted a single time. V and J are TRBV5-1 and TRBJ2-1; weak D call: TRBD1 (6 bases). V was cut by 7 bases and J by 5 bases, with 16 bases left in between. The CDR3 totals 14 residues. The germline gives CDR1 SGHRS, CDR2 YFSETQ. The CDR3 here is CASSLQGVDNEQFF. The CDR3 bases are TGCGCCAGCTCTTTACAGGGAGTGGACAATGAGCAGTTCTTC.

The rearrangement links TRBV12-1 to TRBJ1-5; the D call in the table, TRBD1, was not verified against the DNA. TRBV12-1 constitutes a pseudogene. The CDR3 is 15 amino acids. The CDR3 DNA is TGTGCCAGCAGCTTTGCGGACAGGACCAATCAGCCCCAGCATTTT. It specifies CASSFADRTNQPQHF.

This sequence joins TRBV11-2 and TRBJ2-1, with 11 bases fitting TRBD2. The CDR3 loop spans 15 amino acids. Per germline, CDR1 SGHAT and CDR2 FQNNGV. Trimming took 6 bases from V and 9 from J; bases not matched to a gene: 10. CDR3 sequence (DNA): TGTGCCAGCAGGCAACTAGCGGGAGAAAGGGGTGAGCAGTTCTTC. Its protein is CASRQLAGERGEQFF.

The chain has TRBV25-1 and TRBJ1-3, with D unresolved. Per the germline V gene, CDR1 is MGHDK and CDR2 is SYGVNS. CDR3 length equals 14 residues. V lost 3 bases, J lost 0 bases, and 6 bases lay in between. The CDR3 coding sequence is TGTGCCAGCAGTGATTGGAGCTCTGGAAACACCATATATTTT. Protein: CASSDWSSGNTIYF. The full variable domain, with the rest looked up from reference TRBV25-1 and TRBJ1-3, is EADIYQTPRYLVIGTGKKITLECSQTMGHDKMYWYQQDPGMELHLIHYSYGVNSTEKGDLSSESTVSRIRTEHFPLTLESARPSHTSQYLCASSDWSSGNTIYFGEGSWLTVV.

CDR3 DNA sequence: TGTGCCAGCAGACGGGGGGGAGGAAACACTGAAGCTTTCTTT. This encodes CASRRGGGNTEAFF. The J gene is TRBJ1-1, the V gene TRBV11-3; possibly TRBD1 for D (5 bases). This CDR3 is built from 14 residues. The V end was cut by 6 bases, the J end by 2 bases, with 13 bases between. CDR1 and CDR2 from the germline V gene are SGHNT and YENEEA.

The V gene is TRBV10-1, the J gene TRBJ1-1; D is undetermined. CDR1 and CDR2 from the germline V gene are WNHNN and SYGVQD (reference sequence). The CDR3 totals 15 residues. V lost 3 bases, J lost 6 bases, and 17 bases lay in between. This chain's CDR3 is CASSDFHGRDAEAFF. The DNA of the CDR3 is TGCGCCAGCAGTGACTTTCATGGGAGGGATGCTGAAGCTTTCTTT.

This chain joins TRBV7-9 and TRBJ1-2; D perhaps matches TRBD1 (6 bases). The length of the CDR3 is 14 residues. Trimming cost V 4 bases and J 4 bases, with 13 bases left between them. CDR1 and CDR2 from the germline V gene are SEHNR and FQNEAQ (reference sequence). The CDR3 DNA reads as TGTGCCAGCAGCTCCGGGGGGCAAGGCTATGGCTACACCTTC. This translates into CASSSGGQGYGYTF. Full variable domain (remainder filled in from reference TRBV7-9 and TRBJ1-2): DTGVSQNPRHKITKRGQNVTFRCDPISEHNRLYWYRQTLGQGPEFLTYFQNEAQLEKSRLLSDRFSAERPKGSFSTLEIQRTEQGDSAMYLCASSSGGQGYGYTFGSGTRLTVV.

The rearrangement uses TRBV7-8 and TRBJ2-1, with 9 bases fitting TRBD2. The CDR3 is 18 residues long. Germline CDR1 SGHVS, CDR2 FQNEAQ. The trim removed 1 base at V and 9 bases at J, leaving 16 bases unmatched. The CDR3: CASSLEPPGVAGEREQFF. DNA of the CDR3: TGTGCCAGCAGCTTAGAACCCCCGGGGGTAGCGGGGGAGCGTGAGCAGTTCTTC.

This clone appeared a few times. The CDR3 loop is CASSYLRDRGPDGYTF. The CDR3 DNA is TGCGCCAGCAGTTATCTACGGGACAGGGGGCCGGATGGCTACACCTTC. The rearrangement joins TRBV10-1 to TRBJ1-2; 12 bases agree with TRBD1. V dropped 5 bases and J dropped 6; count of bases not matched to a gene: 10. The CDR3 is made up of 16 amino acids. Germline V gene data show CDR1 as WNHNN and CDR2 as SYGVQD (reference sequence).

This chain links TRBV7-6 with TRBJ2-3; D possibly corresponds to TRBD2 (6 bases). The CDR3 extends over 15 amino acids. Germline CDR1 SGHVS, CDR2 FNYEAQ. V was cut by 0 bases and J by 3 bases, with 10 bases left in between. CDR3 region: CASSLALAMTDTQYF. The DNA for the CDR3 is TGTGCCAGCAGCTTAGCACTAGCAATGACAGATACGCAGTATTTT.

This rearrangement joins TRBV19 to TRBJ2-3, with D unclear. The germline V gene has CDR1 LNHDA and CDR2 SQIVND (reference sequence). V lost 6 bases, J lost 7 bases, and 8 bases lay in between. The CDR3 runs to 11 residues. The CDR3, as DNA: TGTGCCAGTAGCCAACTGAATACGCAGTATTTT. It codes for CASSQLNTQYF.

Here the CDR3 DNA reads TGTGCCAGCAGCATGGAGACCAAAAACATTCAGTACTTC. As protein: CASSMETKNIQYF. This chain links TRBV9 with TRBJ2-4; D unresolved. There are 13 residues in the CDR3. With 4 bases removed from V and 2 bases from J, the gap between germline ends came to 7 bases. Germline V gene sequence: CDR1 SGDLS, CDR2 YYNGEE.